The clone carrying this T cell receptor (beta chain) was seen at least ten times. The antigen is not known. This entry belongs to a study of CD8 T cells in ankylosing spondylitis. Study-wide points: Seemingly characteristic of ankylosing spondylitis blood was a TCR beta motif consisting of about 8 highly homologous variants. Disease-linked clones bore a CD8+ phenotype, appearing relatively rarely in peripheral blood. Past research had described some motif variants in reactive arthritis synovial fluid and blood.

The CDR3 consists of 15 residues. Between the trimmed V and J ends, which lost 0 bases and 6 bases, there was a span of 14 bases. The germline gives CDR1 SGHDN, CDR2 FVKESK. By quantitative 5'-RACE with molecular barcodes, the TCR beta libraries were made. TCRdb reprocessed the 5' RACE reads with MiXCR, giving one entry per CDR3 protein. The sample has 45,000 to 60,000 distinct CDR3 sequences; 7.4% are singletons. The specimen sequenced was blood, either unsorted or a sorted T cell fraction (not recorded which). The clonotype comes from a female donor with ankylosing spondylitis or in good health (not recorded which). This chain links TRBV14 with TRBJ1-2; TRBD1 might be the D (5 bases). This CDR3 reads CASSQDSRAGDGYTF. CDR3 DNA sequence: TGTGCCAGCAGCCAAGATTCCAGGGCAGGCGATGGCTACACCTTC. Looking up the rest from reference TRBV14 and TRBJ1-2 gives the full variable domain: EAGVTQFPSHSVIEKGQTVTLRCDPISGHDNLYWYRRVMGKEIKFLLHFVKESKQDESGMPNNRFLAERTGGTYSTLKVQPAELEDSGVYFCASSQDSRAGDGYTFGSGTRLTVV.